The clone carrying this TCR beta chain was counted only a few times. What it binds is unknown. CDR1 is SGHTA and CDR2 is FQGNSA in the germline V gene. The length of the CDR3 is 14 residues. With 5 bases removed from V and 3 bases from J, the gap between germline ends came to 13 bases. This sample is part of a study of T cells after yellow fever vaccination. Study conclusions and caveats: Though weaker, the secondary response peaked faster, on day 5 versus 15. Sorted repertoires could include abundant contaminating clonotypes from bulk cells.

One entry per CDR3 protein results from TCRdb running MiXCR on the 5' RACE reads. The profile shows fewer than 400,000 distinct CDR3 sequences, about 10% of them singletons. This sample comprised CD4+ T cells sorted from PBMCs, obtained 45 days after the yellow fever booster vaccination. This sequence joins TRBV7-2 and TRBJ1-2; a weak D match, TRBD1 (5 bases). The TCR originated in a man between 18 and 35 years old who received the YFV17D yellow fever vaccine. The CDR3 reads CASSPRGGDYGYTF. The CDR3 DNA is TGTGCCAGCAGCCCTCGGGGAGGGGACTATGGCTACACCTTC.